Given below is one T cell receptor (beta chain) in context. The data belong to a study of T cells in Graves' hyperthyroidism and ophthalmopathy. RNA transcripts provided the source from which TCR beta CDR3 regions were amplified. The TCR CDR3 first-round RT-PCR relied on the HTBI primer set. Using its own MiXCR run on the multiplex PCR reads, TCRdb lists one record per CDR3 protein. In the table there are 300,000 to 400,000 distinct CDR3 sequences, approximately 18% of which are singletons. This clonotype was sampled from a woman aged 45-65 years with Graves' hyperthyroidism. The sample consisted of blood.

CDR3 bases: TGTGCCAGCAGCCAGGGGCTTAATTCACCCCTCCACTTT. Encoded protein: CASSQGLNSPLHF. This chain connects TRBV11-1 to TRBJ1-6; possibly TRBD1 for D (6 bases). The germline V and J ends were trimmed by 5 bases and 6 bases, with 8 bases remaining between them. This CDR3 has 13 amino acids. Germline CDR1 is SGHAT and CDR2 is FQDESV (reference sequence).